One TCR beta chain is described in this entry. The target antigen is unknown. One end of the junction fails to match germline, which may point to a read error. This sample stems from a study of cytomegalovirus exposure and HLA in healthy donors. Study results and caveats: Indistinguishable V segments, including TRBV6-2 and TRBV6-3, were excluded.

The study ran its PCR with 60 Vbeta and 13 Jbeta primers. Measured with immunoSEQ multiplex PCR; TCRdb has only the in-frame clones, and not every one. The sample records around 210,000 clones, around 79% being singletons. This CDR3 has 14 amino acids. Per the germline V gene, CDR1 is SEHNR and CDR2 is FQNEAQ (reference sequence). This sequence originates from a male donor in good health and CMV-seropositive. Sequenced sample: PBMCs. The genes are TRBV7-9 and TRBJ2-2; D not resolved. CDR3 DNA: TGTTCCAGCAGCTTATCTGCGAACACCGGGGAGCTGTTTTTT. This codes for CSSSLSANTGELFF.